These 4 T cell receptor beta chains originate from one sample sequenced in a study of T cell changes during pregnancy in multiple sclerosis. Sequencing used immunoSEQ multiplex PCR; TCRdb keeps in-frame clones, though not all of them. Of some 74,000 clones in the sample, roughly 92% were seen once. This specimen was peripheral blood, taken before pregnancy. The source of these receptors is a female donor with multiple sclerosis, enrolled in a pregnancy study.

The chain uses TRBV21-1 and TRBJ1-2. TRBV21-1 is a pseudogene. This CDR3 spans 13 amino acids. The CDR3: CASSLSGVYGYTF. Here the CDR3 DNA reads TGTGCCAGCAGCCTCTCGGGAGTCTATGGCTACACCTTC.

V usage is TRBV7-3 and J usage is TRBJ1-1; D unclear. The ends were cut back, 2 bases at V and 1 base at J, with 8 bases in the middle. CDR1 SGHTA and CDR2 FQGTGA come from the germline V gene. The CDR3 length is 14 residues. This chain's CDR3 is CASSLSPGNTEAFF. CDR3 DNA sequence: TGTGCCAGCAGCTTATCTCCCGGGAACACTGAAGCTTTCTTT.

The rearrangement uses TRBV5-1 and TRBJ2-7, with 10 bases lining up with TRBD1. The germline V gene encodes CDR1 SGHRS and CDR2 YFSETQ. CDR3 length: 17 residues. V lost 3 bases, J lost 3 bases, and 12 bases stayed unmatched. Here the CDR3 DNA reads TGCGCCAGCAGCTCAAGTACTCCGGGACAGGGGTTCTACGAGCAGTACTTC. It codes for CASSSSTPGQGFYEQYF.

The chain is built from TRBV2 and TRBJ2-1; 13 bases map to TRBD2. With V trimmed by 4 bases and J by 8 bases, 5 bases remained unmatched. The CDR3 runs to 15 residues. Germline CDR1 and CDR2: SNHLY and FYNNEI. The CDR3 sequence: CASSAGLAGAYEQFF. The CDR3 region has the DNA TGTGCCAGCAGTGCTGGACTAGCGGGAGCTTATGAGCAGTTCTTC.